This T cell receptor (beta chain) was observed in a study of blood T cell repertoires in COVID-19 (TCRdb year 2020). About the full investigation: The collaborator samples originated in the United States, Italy and Spain and spanned the acute and convalescent phases of COVID-19. The prospective study material was composed of cDNA or gDNA derived from T cells, B-cell-depleted T cells, or PBMCs. Subjects who had been exposed to COVID-19, were actively infected with it, or had recovered from it provided the deeply sampled blood TCRbeta repertoires that made up the dataset. The repertoires were released in a freely available public database meant as a resource for research on the immune response to SARS-CoV-2. Samples came from the ongoing ImmuneRACE study (first 160 participants) plus 1,254 subjects from 6 global collaborators. Sample metadata almost always included a de-identified subject ID, COVID-19 status, age in years and sex. HLA class I and class II types, where available, came from metadata supplied by the sample provider rather than from assay-based typing. Here is what the overall study found, with its caveats: The amount of clinical and demographic metadata varied by source and participant and was provided uncurated.

In the prospective study, participants were roughly 18 to 95 years old, resided in 24 geographic areas of the United States, and were enrolled through a virtual design. Cohort assignment in the prospective study relied on participant-reported clinical history from a screening survey and a study questionnaire. Recovered participants in ImmuneRACE Cohort 3 were defined by two consecutive negative NP/OP PCR tests, clearance by a healthcare professional, or resolution of symptoms. In the prospective study, whole blood, serum and a nasopharyngeal or oropharyngeal swab were collected from each participant by mobile phlebotomists. Prospective study participants could optionally give additional blood draws and questionnaires over an approximately two-month period. Before DNA extraction, blood samples from the prospective study were shipped at room temperature or frozen. Worth noting for this clone: Its antigen is unknown. Per-base qualities were not stored, and no clone one base away is much larger.

The immunoSEQ Assay, a bias-controlled multiplex PCR, was used to amplify TCRbeta CDR3 regions from genomic DNA. From the authors' description of their analysis: Nucleated cell counts per sample were estimated from amplification of reference gene primers within the assay. To quantify the absolute abundance of each unique TCRbeta CDR3 rearrangement, sequence reads were collapsed and filtered. For each sample, productive Simpson clonality was calculated as the square root of Simpson's diversity index across productive rearrangements. The immuneACCESS repertoire file appears here via TCRdb, limited to in-frame rearrangements. These files lack a portion of the clones; in checked studies, under half of the deficit traces to unresolved V genes, and the cause of the others is not known. The D gene and trimming were derived from the DNA, and the V and J assignments and clone size from that table. Present in this sample are 280,000 or so clones, 85% of which were seen just once. The top ten clonotypes cover around 2.3% of the sample.

For CDR1 and CDR2, the germline V gene lists SGHRS and YFSETQ. V and J lose 0 bases and 0 bases, and a span of 10 bases separates them. Spanning cysteine to phenylalanine, the CDR3 consists of 16 amino acids. Only the CDR3 region is kept as DNA, spanning 48 bases read in frame from base 1. The sample taken for sequencing was PBMCs or T cells enriched from blood (not recorded which). Recombination connected TRBV5-1 to TRBJ1-3, with the identity of the D gene unclear. This receptor was obtained from a woman aged 50 to 60 who had recovered from COVID-19. The nucleotide sequence reads as follows: TGCGCCAGCAGCTTGGTTGGGCCTTACTCTGGAAACACCATATATTTT. It translates to CASSLVGPYSGNTIYF. Where the CDR3 stops, the reference TRBV5-1 and TRBJ1-3 genes take over; the full variable domain is KAGVTQTPRYLIKTRGQQVTLSCSPISGHRSVSWYQQTPGQGLQFLFEYFSETQRNKGNFPGRFSGRQFSNSRSEMNVSTLELGDSALYLCASSLVGPYSGNTIYFGEGSWLTVV.